The entry that follows covers one T cell receptor (beta chain) sequence. Its antigen is unknown. Germline CDR1 is SQVTM and CDR2 is ANQGSEA. CDR3 length: 16 residues. Trimming took 4 bases from V and 2 from J, leaving 18 bases between them. These data come from a study of cytomegalovirus exposure and HLA in healthy donors. Study conclusions and caveats: A later analysis linked a missense DCLRE1C variant to TCR beta V- and J-gene trimming. Owing to their indistinguishability, certain V segments, notably TRBV6-2 and TRBV6-3, were excluded.

Healthy bone marrow donors made up the donors. Vbeta (60) and Jbeta (13) primers were used in the PCR. Measured with immunoSEQ multiplex PCR; TCRdb has only the in-frame clones, and not every one. The sample lists 200,000 to 250,000 clones, roughly four fifths occurring once. This receptor was obtained from a woman aged 40-49 years in good health and CMV-seronegative. The source material was PBMCs. The genes are TRBV29-1 and TRBJ1-3, with D maybe TRBD1 (6 bases). The CDR3 loop is CSVVLGGANAGNTIYF. In DNA form, the CDR3 reads TGCAGCGTTGTCCTGGGGGGGGCGAATGCTGGAAACACCATATATTTT.